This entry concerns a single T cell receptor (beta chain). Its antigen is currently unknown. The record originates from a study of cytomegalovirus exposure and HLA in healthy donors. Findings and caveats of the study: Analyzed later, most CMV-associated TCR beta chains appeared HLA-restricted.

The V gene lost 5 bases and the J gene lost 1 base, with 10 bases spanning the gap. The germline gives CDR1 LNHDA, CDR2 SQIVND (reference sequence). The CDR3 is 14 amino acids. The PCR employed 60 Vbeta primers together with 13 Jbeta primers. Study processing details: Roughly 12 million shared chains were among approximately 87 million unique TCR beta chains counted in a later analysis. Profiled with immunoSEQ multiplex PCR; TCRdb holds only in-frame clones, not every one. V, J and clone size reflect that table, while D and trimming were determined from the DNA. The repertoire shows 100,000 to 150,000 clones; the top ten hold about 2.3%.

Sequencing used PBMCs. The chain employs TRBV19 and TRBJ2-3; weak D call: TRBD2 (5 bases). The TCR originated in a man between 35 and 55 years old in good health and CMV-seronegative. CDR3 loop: CASSLRTGTDTQYF. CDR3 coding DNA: TGTGCCAGTAGTCTAAGGACTGGCACAGATACGCAGTATTTT.